This TCR beta chain was documented in a study of STAT5B mutations in CD4+ large granular lymphocyte leukemia. Broader study findings: Without HLA matching, higher CD4+ than CD8+ T-LGLL clonality could reflect small sample size. Compared with healthy controls (2/35), patient top clones favored TRBV06 (8/27). Main leukemic clonotypes were patient-specific, but roughly 25% appeared at low frequency elsewhere.

Per germline, CDR1 SGHTA and CDR2 FQGNSA. This CDR3 comprises 16 residues. V was shortened by 1 base and J by 0 bases, with 7 bases between the two germline ends. The table came from immunoSEQ multiplex PCR; TCRdb's copy has only in-frame clones and leaves some out. The data hold fewer than 2,000 clones, with 70% to 80% observed a single time. In the case of this clone: Its specificity is not known.

This sequence was found in a woman in her seventies with CD4+ T-cell large granular lymphocyte leukemia. Sequenced input: PBMCs. The genes are TRBV7-2 and TRBJ2-6; D may be TRBD1 or TRBD2 (5 bases each). CDR3: CASSLGGVSGANVLTF. The CDR3 DNA reads TGTGCCAGCAGCTTAGGAGGGGTCTCTGGGGCCAACGTCCTGACTTTC. Full variable domain (missing parts from reference TRBV7-2 and TRBJ2-6): GAGVSQSPSNKVTEKGKDVELRCDPISGHTALYWYRQSLGQGLEFLIYFQGNSAPDKSGLPSDRFSAERTGGSVSTLTIQRTQQEDSAVYLCASSLGGVSGANVLTFGAGSRLTVL.